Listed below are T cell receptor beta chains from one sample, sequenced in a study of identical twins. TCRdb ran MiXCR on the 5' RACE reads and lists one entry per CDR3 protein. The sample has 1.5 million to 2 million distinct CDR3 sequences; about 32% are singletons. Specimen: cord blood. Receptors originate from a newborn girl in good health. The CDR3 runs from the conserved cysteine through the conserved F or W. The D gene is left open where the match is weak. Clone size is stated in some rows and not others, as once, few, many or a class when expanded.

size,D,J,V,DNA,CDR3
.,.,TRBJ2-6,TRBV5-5,TGTGCCAGCAGCTTGGGGAGAATGTATGGGGCCAACGTCCTGACTTTC,CASSLGRMYGANVLTF
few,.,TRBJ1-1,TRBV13,TGTGCCAGCAGCTTAATGGGGGGGCCGACTGAAGCTTTCTTT,CASSLMGGPTEAFF
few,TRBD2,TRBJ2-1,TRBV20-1,TGCAGTGCTAGTGTAGGGCTAGCGGCTTACAATGAGCAGTTCTTC,CSASVGLAAYNEQFF
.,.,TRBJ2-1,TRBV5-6,TGTGCCAGCAGCTTGCGGGGCTCGTTCCGTGGCAATGAGCAGTTCTTC,CASSLRGSFRGNEQFF
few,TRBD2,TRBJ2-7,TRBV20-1,TGCAGTGCTAGAGATCCAACGAGCGGGACCTCCTACGAGCAGTACTTC,CSARDPTSGTSYEQYF
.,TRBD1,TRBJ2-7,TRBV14,TGTGCCAGCAGCCAAGGGACAGGGGCCGACTACCTCTCCTACGAGCAGTACTTC,CASSQGTGADYLSYEQYF
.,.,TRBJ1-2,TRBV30,TGTGCCTGGAGTGGGGGCGTCGGCTACACCTTC,CAWSGGVGYTF
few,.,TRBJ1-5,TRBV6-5,TGTGCCAGCAGCCCGGTTAGGGGGGCGTCTCAGCCCCAGCATTTT,CASSPVRGASQPQHF
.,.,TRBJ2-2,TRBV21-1,TGTGCCAGCAGCAAAGAGGGATGGCGGGACCCATCATCGGACACCGGGGAGCTGTTTTTT,CASSKEGWRDPSSDTGELFF
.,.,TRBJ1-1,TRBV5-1,TGCGCCAGCATGGAGGGGGCTGAAGCTTTCTTT,CASMEGAEAFF
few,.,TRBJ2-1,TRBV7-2,TGTGCCAGCAGTTCATACGGGGCTACCAGCTCCTACAATGAGCAGTTCTTC,CASSSYGATSSYNEQFF
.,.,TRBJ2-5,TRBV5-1,TGCGCCTCGGCGGGCTCAGAAGAGACCCAGTACTTC,CASAGSEETQYF
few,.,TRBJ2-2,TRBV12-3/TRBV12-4,TGTGCCAGCAGCCCTGACCGTCCGGAGCTGTTTTTT,CASSPDRPELFF
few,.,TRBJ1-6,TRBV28,TGTGCCAGCAGTTTCACCCCAGGGAGTAATTCACCCCTCCACTTT,CASSFTPGSNSPLHF
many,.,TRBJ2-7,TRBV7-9,TGTGCCAGCAGTTTAGTATCGGACGAGCAGTACTTC,CASSLVSDEQYF
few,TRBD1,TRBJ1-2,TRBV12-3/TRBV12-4,TGTGCCAGCAGATACAGGGGGCTTGGCTACACCTTC,CASRYRGLGYTF
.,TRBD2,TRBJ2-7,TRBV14,TGTGCCAGCAGCCAAGATCGTTCTACTAGCGGGGATACCTACGAGCAGTACTTC,CASSQDRSTSGDTYEQYF
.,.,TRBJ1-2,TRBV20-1,TGCAGTGCTAGTCACGACGGCTTATCATCATCTGGGAACACCTTC,CSASHDGLSSSGNTF
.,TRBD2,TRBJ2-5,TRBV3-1,TGTGCCAGCAGCCAAGCTGGGACTAGCGGACAAGAGACCCAGTACTTC,CASSQAGTSGQETQYF
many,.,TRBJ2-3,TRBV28,TGTGCCAGCTCCCCGAATACGCAGTATTTT,CASSPNTQYF
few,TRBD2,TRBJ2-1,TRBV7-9,TGTGCCAGCAGCCCCGCAGGGCTAGCGGATTACAATGAGCAGTTCTTC,CASSPAGLADYNEQFF
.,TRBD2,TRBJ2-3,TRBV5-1,TGCGCCAGCAGCATAGACCTAGCGGGAGGGACAGATACGCAGTATTTT,CASSIDLAGGTDTQYF
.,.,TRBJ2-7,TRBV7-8,TGTGCCAGCAGCTTACGACCACCTTGGGGTAATTCCCCCTACGAGCAGTACTTC,CASSLRPPWGNSPYEQYF
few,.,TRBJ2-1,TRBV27,TGTGCCAGCAGTGACAGTTTAAGGTCCAATGAGCAGTTCTTC,CASSDSLRSNEQFF
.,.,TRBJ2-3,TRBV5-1,TGCGCCAGCGGGTCGCCTAGCACAGATACGCAGTATTTT,CASGSPSTDTQYF